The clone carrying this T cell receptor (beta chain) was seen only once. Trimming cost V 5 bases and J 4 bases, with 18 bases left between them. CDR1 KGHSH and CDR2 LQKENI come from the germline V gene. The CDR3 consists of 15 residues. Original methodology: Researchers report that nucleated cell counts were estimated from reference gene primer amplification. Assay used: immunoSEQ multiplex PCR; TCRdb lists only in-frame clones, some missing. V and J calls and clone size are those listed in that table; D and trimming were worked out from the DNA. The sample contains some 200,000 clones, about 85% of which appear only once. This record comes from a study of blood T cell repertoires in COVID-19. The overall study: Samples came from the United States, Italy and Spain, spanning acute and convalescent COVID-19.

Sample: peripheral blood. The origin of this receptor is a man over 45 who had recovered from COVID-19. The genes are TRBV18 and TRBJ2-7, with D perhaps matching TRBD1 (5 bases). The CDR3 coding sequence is TGTGCCAGCTCAACCTCAGGGTCCGGAGCGTACGAGCAGTACTTC. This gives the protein CASSTSGSGAYEQYF.